This T cell receptor beta chain is drawn from a study of shared clonotypes between healthy human individuals. On this clone: Its antigen is currently unknown.

Points from the study as a whole: A few donors had 5% to 6.5% of their naive CD4 clonotypes in common. Deeper or shallower sequencing was expected to change how clonotypes are shared among donors.

Naivety among CD8 cells was defined by CD45RO negativity and positive CCR7 selection, thereby excluding terminally differentiated effector memory CD45RA+ cells. Nashville, Tennessee was home to all donors, each a Caucasian adult. The CDR3 runs to 11 residues. CDR1 is SGHDT, CDR2 YYEEEE, per germline. The V and J ends lost 4 bases and 6 bases respectively, with 4 bases between them. Assay execution proceeded at the deep level. The assay was immunoSEQ multiplex PCR, and TCRdb's table has in-frame clones only and misses some. This table holds over 2,000,000 clones, 93% found once. Sequencing input: naive CD8+ T cells from PBMCs. The clonotype comes from a man aged 18-30 years in good health. Some clones in this sample may be carry-over from other donors' samples. The chain carries TRBV5-6 and TRBJ1-4; D is undetermined. CDR3 residues: CASSRDEKLFF. CDR3 in DNA: TGTGCCAGCAGCCGGGATGAAAAACTGTTTTTT.